The rows below give T cell receptor beta chains drawn from one sample of a study of blood T cell repertoires in COVID-19. Sequenced by immunoSEQ multiplex PCR; TCRdb stores in-frame clones only, minus some. Among roughly 200,000 clones listed, roughly 80% were seen once. The sequenced sample was peripheral blood. Every receptor here comes from a human donor in a cohort sampled during active COVID-19. Both conserved end residues are part of each CDR3. A D gene is named only where the DNA matches it firmly. The listing skips clone size in some rows; elsewhere it reads once, few, many or a size class.

clone_size j_call d_call v_call cdr3_aa cdr3_nt
. TRBJ2-3 . TRBV5-8 CASSLGGRTDTQYF TGTGCCAGCAGCCTGGGGGGCCGCACAGATACGCAGTATTTT
. TRBJ2-2 . TRBV7-3 CASSNYAGELFF TGTGCCAGCAGCAACTACGCCGGGGAGCTGTTTTTT
few TRBJ1-6 TRBD1 TRBV4-1 CASSRSRVRGPSPLHF TGCGCCAGCAGCCGGTCCAGGGTCAGGGGGCCTTCACCCCTCCACTTT
once TRBJ1-2 . TRBV2 CASSETEGYYGYTF TGTGCCAGCAGTGAAACAGAGGGTTACTATGGCTACACCTTC
. TRBJ2-5 . TRBV19 CASRGHEFQETQYF TGTGCCAGTAGGGGGCATGAGTTTCAAGAGACCCAGTACTTC
. TRBJ2-2 TRBD1 TRBV7-2 CASSQDRDTGELFF TGTGCCAGCAGTCAGGACAGGGATACCGGGGAGCTGTTTTTT
. TRBJ2-5 . TRBV19 CASSIRRGTSWETQYF TGTGCCAGTAGTATTCGAAGGGGGACGTCTTGGGAGACCCAGTACTTC
few TRBJ2-5 TRBD1 TRBV6-5 CASSLNRGQETQYF TGTGCCAGCAGTCTGAACAGGGGACAAGAGACCCAGTACTTC
. TRBJ2-1 TRBD2 TRBV5-1 CASSLTSGRNNEQFF TGCGCCAGCAGCTTGACTAGCGGGAGGAACAATGAGCAGTTCTTC
. TRBJ2-1 TRBD1 TRBV5-1 CASSLGGTGVYYEQFF TGCGCCAGCAGCTTGGGCGGGACAGGGGTTTACTATGAGCAGTTCTTC
. TRBJ2-5 . TRBV21-1 CASSNLNRVGLETQYF TGTGCCAGCAGCAATCTAAACAGGGTCGGACTGGAGACCCAGTACTTC
. TRBJ1-4 . TRBV6-6 CASTHRRNEKLFF TGTGCCAGCACCCACAGACGGAATGAAAAACTGTTTTTT
. TRBJ2-7 . TRBV20-1 CSASAASSYEQYF TGCAGTGCTAGTGCGGCTAGTTCCTACGAGCAGTACTTC
. TRBJ2-5 TRBD1 TRBV15 CATSNDRAETQYF TGTGCCACCAGCAATGACAGGGCAGAGACCCAGTACTTC
. TRBJ2-2 . TRBV27 CASSFQNTNTGELFF TGTGCCAGCAGTTTTCAGAATACGAACACCGGGGAGCTGTTTTTT
. TRBJ2-5 . TRBV7-7 CASSLVSRQETQYF TGTGCCAGCAGCTTAGTTTCGCGGCAAGAGACCCAGTACTTC
. TRBJ2-1 . TRBV19 CASSSGAYNEQFF TGTGCCAGTAGTAGTGGGGCGTACAATGAGCAGTTCTTC
. TRBJ2-1 TRBD1 TRBV2 CASTGTGAPWGYNEQFF TGTGCCAGTACCGGGACAGGGGCTCCTTGGGGATACAATGAGCAGTTCTTC
. TRBJ2-1 TRBD2 TRBV28 CASSSGTSGRAFREQFF TGTGCCAGCAGTTCCGGGACTAGCGGGAGGGCCTTCCGTGAGCAGTTCTTC
few TRBJ2-2 . TRBV5-1 CASSQRWQGISGELFF TGCGCCAGCAGCCAAAGGTGGCAGGGGATTTCCGGGGAGCTGTTTTTT
. TRBJ2-1 TRBD2 TRBV3-1/TRBV3-2 CASSQEIAGVRYNEQFF TGTGCCAGCAGCCAAGAAATAGCGGGGGTCAGGTACAATGAGCAGTTCTTC
. TRBJ1-5 TRBD1 TRBV28 CASSLSVRDRGFLRNQPQHF TGTGCCAGCAGTTTAAGTGTTCGAGACAGGGGATTCTTACGCAATCAGCCCCAGCATTTT
. TRBJ1-2 . TRBV19 CASSIGGLYGYTF TGTGCCAGTAGTATCGGAGGACTCTATGGCTACACCTTC
. TRBJ1-2 . TRBV11-2 CASSSTAYGYTF TGTGCCAGCAGCTCGACAGCTTATGGCTACACCTTC